The rows below give T cell receptor beta chains drawn from one sample of a study of shared clonotypes between healthy human individuals. Measured with immunoSEQ multiplex PCR; TCRdb has only the in-frame clones, and not every one. The table records about 610,000 clones, roughly 96% of them present only once. The sequencing input was naive CD8+ T cells sorted from blood. The receptors stem from a woman aged 30 to 39 in good health. Both conserved end residues are part of each CDR3. A D gene is named only where the DNA matches it firmly. Not every row has a clone size; where given, it reads once, few, many or a size class.

d_call,clone_size,j_call,v_call,cdr3_aa
TRBD2,NA,TRBJ2-3,TRBV9,CASSGGLAGVITDTQYF
NA,NA,TRBJ1-5,TRBV6-1,CASGIDQPQHF
NA,NA,TRBJ2-1,TRBV9,CASSVSESYNEQFF
NA,NA,TRBJ2-2,TRBV29-1,CSGSDTGELFF
TRBD2,NA,TRBJ2-1,TRBV27,CASSSVRESGYNEQFF
NA,NA,TRBJ2-7,TRBV6-5,CASSAMTGGTYEQYF
NA,NA,TRBJ2-2,TRBV6-5,CASSLGTGELFF
NA,NA,TRBJ1-1,TRBV5-8,CASSETLLPTEAFF
NA,NA,TRBJ2-7,TRBV19,CASSIAGTNYEQYF
TRBD2,NA,TRBJ2-1,TRBV29-1,CSVVSYRPGGTYNEQFF
TRBD1,NA,TRBJ1-2,TRBV6-1,CASSEVTGGNYGYTF
NA,NA,TRBJ2-7,TRBV7-2,CASSPTRDYLSSYEQYF
TRBD2,NA,TRBJ2-3,TRBV9,CASSVEGTGTSGDTQYF
NA,NA,TRBJ1-1,TRBV15,CATSGGRNTEAFF
TRBD1,NA,TRBJ1-5,TRBV5-8,CASRRAQQGTLTQHF
NA,NA,TRBJ2-1,TRBV29-1,CSVGRGLYNEQFF
NA,NA,TRBJ2-7,TRBV11-2,CASSLEPGAYEQYF
TRBD2,NA,TRBJ2-7,TRBV7-3,CASSPGTSGRAGEQYF
NA,NA,TRBJ2-3,TRBV9,CASSPGQTSTDTQYF
TRBD2,NA,TRBJ2-7,TRBV19,CASSAGAGAYEQYF
TRBD1,NA,TRBJ1-1,TRBV27,CASSLNQGANTEAFF
NA,once,TRBJ1-1,TRBV19,CASSTYTEAFF
NA,NA,TRBJ1-3,TRBV4-1,CASSQDFSAGMPIF
NA,NA,TRBJ1-5,TRBV27,CASSLLFGQPQHF
TRBD1,NA,TRBJ2-7,TRBV11-2,CASSPGQNYEQYF
NA,NA,TRBJ2-2,TRBV15,CATSRDGNSANTGELFF
NA,NA,TRBJ2-7,TRBV5-1,CASSASSGSNYEQYF
NA,NA,TRBJ2-3,TRBV29-1,CSVPLAPDTQYF
NA,NA,TRBJ2-3,TRBV27,CASSLGRITDTQYF
TRBD2,NA,TRBJ2-1,TRBV5-1,CASRSGRSYNEQFF
NA,NA,TRBJ2-7,TRBV28,CASSLYGTRTYEQYF
NA,NA,TRBJ1-2,TRBV6-4,CASSDRGNGYTF
TRBD1,once,TRBJ2-7,TRBV7-9,CASSPPDRTSHEQYF
NA,once,TRBJ2-2,TRBV10-1,CASSEFSGASAGELFF
TRBD2,NA,TRBJ2-2,TRBV7-9,CASSPGLAGGPVVTGELFF
NA,NA,TRBJ2-5,TRBV11-2,CASSQVGPQETQYF
TRBD2,NA,TRBJ2-5,TRBV7-9,CASSYGLAGLQETQYF